The 22 T cell receptor beta chains listed next were all sequenced from one sample in a study of CD8 T cells in Susac syndrome (dated by TCRdb to the late 2010s). The library was generated by the immunoSEQ multiplex PCR assay. RNA was extracted with the RNeasy kit and 0.5 to 1 ug was reverse transcribed using random hexamers. TCRdb reanalyzed the raw reads on its own, using fastp at Q25 for trimming and MiXCR for clone calling, and kept in-frame beta chains. Every distinct CDR3 protein forms one entry, paired with its most common genes and DNA. This sample comprises roughly 190,000 distinct CDR3 sequences, just under 95% of them detected only once. Jointly, the top ten make up 0.1% of the sample. Sequencing input: CD4+ T cells from PBMCs. These TCRs come from a human donor in good health.

The rearrangement uses TRBV9 and TRBJ2-1; 8 bases match TRBD2. V gave up 3 bases and J gave up 3 bases; unmatched junction bases: 2. This CDR3 spans 14 amino acids. Germline V gene data show CDR1 as SGDLS and CDR2 as YYNGEE. The CDR3 nucleotides are TGTGCCAGCAGCGGGACTAGCCTCTACAATGAGCAGTTCTTC. Translated, it gives CASSGTSLYNEQFF.

The V call is TRBV2, the J call TRBJ2-5, with TRBD2 identical over 7 bases. Germline CDR1 SNHLY, CDR2 FYNNEI. J was trimmed by 2 bases and V by 11 bases; bases with no gene match: 8. The CDR3 runs 13 residues. Written as DNA, the CDR3 is TGTGCCGGTAGAGCGGGGACTCAAGAGACCCAGTACTTC. Translation: CAGRAGTQETQYF.

The chain joins TRBV20-1 to TRBJ2-1; D not resolved. From germline, CDR1 is DFQATT and CDR2 SNEGSKA (reference sequence). The V and J ends lost 5 bases and 6 bases respectively, with 17 bases between them. There are 14 residues in the CDR3. The CDR3 loop is CSAPPGQYPNEQFF. The CDR3 nucleotides are TGCAGTGCTCCACCGGGCCAATATCCCAATGAGCAGTTCTTC.

The chain couples TRBV27 to TRBJ2-7; possible D gene TRBD1, 5 bases. The CDR3 runs to 14 residues. Germline V gene sequence: CDR1 MNHEY, CDR2 SMNVEV (reference sequence). The V end was cut by 0 bases, the J end by 1 base, with 7 bases between. CDR3: CASSLSRDSYEQYF. DNA for the CDR3: TGTGCCAGCAGTTTATCCAGGGATTCCTACGAGCAGTACTTC.

The chain uses TRBV30 and TRBJ2-5; possibly TRBD1 for D (5 bases). Germline loops: CDR1 GTSNPN, CDR2 SVGIG (reference sequence). The CDR3 length is 13 residues. V shed 2 bases and J shed 2 bases, with 9 bases lying between them. The CDR3, as DNA: TGTGCCTGGAGTTGGGGCCGACAAGAGACCCAGTACTTC. Translation gives CAWSWGRQETQYF.

This sequence joins TRBV2 and TRBJ2-1, with TRBD2 matching 12 bases. This CDR3 has 15 residues. CDR1 and CDR2 from the germline V gene are SNHLY and FYNNEI. V lost 6 bases, J lost 9 bases, and 9 bases stayed unmatched. The CDR3 protein is CASSATSGSHGEQFF. The CDR3 nucleotides are TGTGCCAGCAGCGCGACTAGCGGGAGCCACGGTGAGCAGTTCTTC.

This sequence joins TRBV2 and TRBJ2-4, with 7 nucleotides matching TRBD1. CDR1 and CDR2 (germline): SNHLY, FYNNEI. V lost 8 bases to trimming and J lost 0 bases; unmatched junction nucleotides: 1. The CDR3 sequence is 13 residues long. CDR3 DNA sequence: TGTGCCAGCGACAGGGTAGCCAAAAACATTCAGTACTTC. It is translated as CASDRVAKNIQYF.

This rearrangement joins TRBV4-3 to TRBJ2-5; D gene unclear. Trimming shortened V by 0 bases and J by 7 bases, and 12 bases separated the two germline ends. Per the germline V gene, CDR1 is LGHNA and CDR2 is YSLEER. The CDR3 extends over 14 amino acids. The CDR3: CASSQEVKYGTQYF. CDR3 sequence (DNA): TGCGCCAGCAGCCAAGAAGTGAAGTACGGGACCCAGTACTTC.

The rearrangement uses TRBV27 and TRBJ2-4, with D perhaps TRBD1 or TRBD2 (5 bases each). Per the germline V gene, CDR1 is MNHEY and CDR2 is SMNVEV (reference sequence). The CDR3 runs 14 residues. V was pared by 5 bases and J by 9 bases, with 17 bases between. The CDR3 DNA follows: TGTGCCAGCAGTCCCGAGGGGCTGGGGACCATTCAGTACTTC. Its protein is CASSPEGLGTIQYF.

This chain links TRBV3-1 with TRBJ1-2; the D is unclear. The CDR3 runs 14 residues. Per the germline V gene, CDR1 is LGHDT and CDR2 is YNNKEL (reference sequence). Trimming took off 0 bases at V and 5 bases at J, with 10 bases between the two ends. The CDR3 region is CASSQETEIYGYTF. CDR3 nucleotides: TGTGCCAGCAGCCAAGAAACGGAGATTTATGGCTACACCTTC.

The CDR3 spells CASSYKGEYQETQYF. The CDR3 nucleotides are TGTGCCAGCAGCTATAAGGGGGAGTACCAAGAGACCCAGTACTTC. J is TRBJ2-5 and V is TRBV11-1, with D possibly being TRBD1 (6 bases). This CDR3 is built from 15 residues. In germline, CDR1 is SGHAT, CDR2 FQDESV (reference sequence). V gave up 4 bases and J gave up 0 bases, with 12 bases separating them.

In this sample, this clonotype turned up once. The V call is TRBV30, the J call TRBJ2-1, with D possibly TRBD1 on 6 matching bases. The CDR3 contains 12 residues. The V and J ends lost 3 bases and 4 bases respectively, with 7 bases between them. Looked up from germline, CDR1 is GTSNPN and CDR2 is SVGIG (reference sequence). CDR3 nucleotide sequence: TGTGCCTGGAGGGACAGTTACAATGAGCAGTTCTTC. This translates into CAWRDSYNEQFF. Based on the CDR3 plus reference TRBV30 and TRBJ2-1, the full variable domain is SQTIHQWPATLVQPVGSPLSLECTVEGTSNPNLYWYRQAAGRGLQLLFYSVGIGQISSEVPQNLSASRPQDRQFILSSKKLLLSDSGFYLCAWRDSYNEQFFGPGTRLTVL.

The rearrangement joins TRBV27 to TRBJ2-1; 8 nucleotides align to TRBD1. Per germline, CDR1 MNHEY and CDR2 SMNVEV (reference sequence). CDR3 length equals 16 residues. J lost 6 bases, V lost 5 bases, and 12 bases had no gene match. The CDR3 here is CASSRGQGRYPNEQFF. The CDR3 DNA reads as TGTGCCAGCAGTAGAGGACAGGGCAGATACCCCAATGAGCAGTTCTTC.

J is TRBJ2-1 and V is TRBV2; D gene ambiguous. With 2 bases removed from V and 1 base from J, the gap between germline ends came to 6 bases. CDR3 size: 14 residues. CDR1 and CDR2 (germline): SNHLY, FYNNEI. The CDR3 protein is CASSERGSYNEQFF. In DNA form, the CDR3 reads TGTGCCAGCAGTGAACGCGGATCCTACAATGAGCAGTTCTTC.

V gene TRBV7-2 combines with J gene TRBJ2-5, with TRBD2 as a possible D gene (5 bases). Germline V gives CDR1 SGHTA, CDR2 FQGNSA. Deletions cut 5 bases from V and 2 bases from J, with 9 bases between. The CDR3 runs to 13 residues. The CDR3 DNA follows: TGTGCCAGCAGCGGAGGACCGCAAGAGACCCAGTACTTC. As protein: CASSGGPQETQYF.

This rearrangement joins TRBV27 to TRBJ1-1; TRBD1 matches 7 bases. The CDR3 is 15 amino acids. Germline V gives CDR1 MNHEY, CDR2 SMNVEV (reference sequence). Germline trimming cut 7 bases from V and 0 bases from J; bases unmatched to any gene: 8. The CDR3 DNA reads TGTGCCAGCAAAACGGGACAGTCAATGAACACTGAAGCTTTCTTT. This gives the protein CASKTGQSMNTEAFF.

V usage is TRBV9 and J usage is TRBJ2-1; D remains unclear. The CDR3 has 15 amino acids. V was cut by 0 bases and J by 6 bases, with 13 bases left in between. Germline V gives CDR1 SGDLS, CDR2 YYNGEE. The CDR3 coding sequence is TGTGCCAGCAGCGTAGGAACCCTAAGGCGCAATGAGCAGTTCTTC. This gives the protein CASSVGTLRRNEQFF.

This clonotype was seen once. The V gene is TRBV29-1, the J gene TRBJ2-7, with a possible D match to TRBD2 (5 bases). Germline CDR1 and CDR2: SQVTM and ANQGSEA. Trimming shortened V by 4 bases and J by 3 bases, and 10 bases separated the two germline ends. CDR3 length equals 12 residues. Here the CDR3 reads CSVVIRGYEQYF. CDR3 nucleotides: TGCAGCGTTGTAATTCGGGGCTACGAGCAGTACTTC.

This chain links TRBV3-1 with TRBJ2-3; TRBD2 agrees at 7 bases. Trimming took 5 bases from V and 5 from J; bases not matched to a gene: 10. Germline CDR1 LGHDT, CDR2 YNNKEL (reference sequence). CDR3 size: 15 residues. The CDR3 bases are TGTGCCAGCAGCGCCGCTGGGGCGGGAGTAGATACGCAGTATTTT. This translates into CASSAAGAGVDTQYF.

V usage is TRBV5-1 and J usage is TRBJ2-3, with TRBD2 as a possible D gene (6 bases). Trimming cost V 2 bases and J 5 bases, with 12 bases left between them. This CDR3 is 14 amino acids long. Germline V gene sequence: CDR1 SGHRS, CDR2 YFSETQ. The CDR3 spells CASSFSGGGDTQYF. The CDR3 coding sequence is TGCGCCAGCAGCTTTAGCGGCGGTGGAGATACGCAGTATTTT.

J is TRBJ2-5 and V is TRBV27; D perhaps matches TRBD2 (6 bases). The CDR3 totals 13 residues. CDR1 MNHEY and CDR2 SMNVEV come from the germline V gene (reference sequence). The V and J ends lost 5 bases and 5 bases respectively, with 12 bases between them. The CDR3 is CASSRDFLETQYF. The DNA of the CDR3 is TGTGCCAGCAGTAGGGACTTTCTGGAGACCCAGTACTTC.

The gene calls are TRBV29-1 and TRBJ2-5, with TRBD1 matching over 7 bases. J lost 5 bases, V lost 4 bases, and 10 bases had no gene match. The CDR3 spans 14 residues. Germline V gives CDR1 SQVTM, CDR2 ANQGSEA. The CDR3 coding sequence is TGCAGCGTTGTAGTAAGACAGGGTTTGGAGACCCAGTACTTC. Translating it yields CSVVVRQGLETQYF.